These T cell receptor beta chains were read from a single sample in a study of identifying expanded T cells in peripheral blood. Profiled with immunoSEQ multiplex PCR; TCRdb holds only in-frame clones, not every one. The sample carries 95,000 to 100,000 clones, 87% recorded once. The sequencing input was blood. The origin of the receptors is a person aged 18 to 75 in good health. Both conserved end residues are part of each CDR3. A D gene is named only where the DNA matches it firmly. Where a row states a size, it is once, few, many or the class of an expanded clone; other rows omit it.

V gene	D gene	clone size	J gene	CDR3 DNA	CDR3 protein
TRBV9	NA	NA	TRBJ2-1	TGTGCCAGCAGTAGCCAGGGGAGCTCCTACAATGAGCAGTTCTTC	CASSSQGSSYNEQFF
TRBV2	TRBD2	NA	TRBJ2-1	TGTGCCAGCGGCCTTCGAGCTAGCGGGGGACCTTATGATGAGCAGTTCTTC	CASGLRASGGPYDEQFF
TRBV2	NA	NA	TRBJ2-5	TGTGCCAGCCGGGTGGGAGAGACCCAGTACTTC	CASRVGETQYF
TRBV11-2	NA	once	TRBJ2-2	TGTGCCAGCAGCATGCTACTACGCGGTGGGTCCGGGGAGCTGTTTTTT	CASSMLLRGGSGELFF
TRBV28	TRBD1	NA	TRBJ1-2	TGTGCCAGCAGGCCCGGGACAGGGTATGGCTACACCTTC	CASRPGTGYGYTF
TRBV2	TRBD1	NA	TRBJ1-2	TGTGCCAGCAGTCGGACAGGGGGCTATGGCTACACCTTC	CASSRTGGYGYTF
TRBV4-1	TRBD2	NA	TRBJ2-7	TGCGCCAGCAGCCAAGAAGGTGGCCGGACTAGCGGGGTCTACGAGCAGTACTTC	CASSQEGGRTSGVYEQYF
TRBV12-2	NA	NA	TRBJ1-5	TGTGCAAGTCGACAGACTAGACAGGGGGCTAAAGTAAAGCCCCAGCATTTT	CASRQTRQGAKVKPQHF
TRBV28	NA	NA	TRBJ1-5	TGTGCCAGCAGTTTTGACAGTCCGGTATCCCAGCATTTT	CASSFDSPVSQHF
TRBV11-2	NA	NA	TRBJ2-1	TGTGCCAGCAGCCCATTACCGGGGGGCGATAATTTATTCTTC	CASSPLPGGDNLFF
TRBV7-6	NA	NA	TRBJ2-1	TGTGCCAGCAGCGCGACTGTCTACAATGAGCAGTTCTTC	CASSATVYNEQFF
TRBV4-3	NA	NA	TRBJ1-5	TGCGCCAGCAGCCCGTCTGTTACTAGCAATCAGCCCCAGCATTTT	CASSPSVTSNQPQHF
TRBV29-1	NA	NA	TRBJ1-2	TGCAGCGTTGTTGGCCAGACAGGCCCCAAGAAAGCCTATGGCTACACCTTC	CSVVGQTGPKKAYGYTF
TRBV5-5	TRBD1	NA	TRBJ1-5	TGTGCCAGCAGCTCCGACAGGGGAGGTTGGAGCAATCAGCCCCAGCATTTT	CASSSDRGGWSNQPQHF
TRBV7-2	TRBD2	once	TRBJ2-4	TGTGCCAGCAGCTTAGGTGGGGGGGTTCGGGACATTCAGTACTTC	CASSLGGGVRDIQYF
TRBV18	TRBD1	NA	TRBJ2-2	TGTGCCAGCTCACCAGGGACAGGAGTCACCGGGGAGCTGTTTTTT	CASSPGTGVTGELFF
TRBV6-5	NA	NA	TRBJ1-1	TGTGCCAGCAGTCCAGCCGGACAGCTCACTGAAGCTTTCTTT	CASSPAGQLTEAFF
TRBV7-7	TRBD1	NA	TRBJ2-3	TGTGCCAGCAGCAAGGACAGGGGTGATACGCAGTATTTT	CASSKDRGDTQYF
TRBV30	NA	NA	TRBJ2-1	TGTGCCTGCCGGAAGAATGAGCAGTTCTTC	CACRKNEQFF
TRBV7-9	TRBD2	NA	TRBJ2-3	TGTGCCAGCATCCCTAGCGGGGGGGCAGTCATAGATACGCAGTATTTT	CASIPSGGAVIDTQYF
TRBV12-5	NA	NA	TRBJ1-1	TGTGCTAGTGGTTTGCAGATGAACACTGAAGCTTTCTTT	CASGLQMNTEAFF
TRBV15	NA	NA	TRBJ1-2	TGTGCCACCAGCAGAGAAAGCGGCAGCTACTATGGCTACACCTTC	CATSRESGSYYGYTF
TRBV6-1	NA	few	TRBJ2-1	TGTGCCAGCAGTGAAGTCGGAGGGGCCAGCCGGACCTACAATGAGCAGTTCTTC	CASSEVGGASRTYNEQFF
TRBV30	NA	NA	TRBJ1-3	TGTGCCTGGAGTGTCCACGGGGCTGGAAACACCATATATTTT	CAWSVHGAGNTIYF
TRBV5-4	TRBD2	NA	TRBJ2-7	TGTGCCAGCAGCCGCGGGACTAGCGGGGCCTCCTACGAGCAGTACTTC	CASSRGTSGASYEQYF
TRBV13	NA	NA	TRBJ1-3	TGTGCCAGCAGCTTAGGTGGGACCTCGTATGGAAACACCATATATTTT	CASSLGGTSYGNTIYF
TRBV29-1	NA	NA	TRBJ2-1	TGCAGCGTTGCGGGCCTAGGGCGAAGTCACTCCTACAATGAGCAGTTCTTC	CSVAGLGRSHSYNEQFF